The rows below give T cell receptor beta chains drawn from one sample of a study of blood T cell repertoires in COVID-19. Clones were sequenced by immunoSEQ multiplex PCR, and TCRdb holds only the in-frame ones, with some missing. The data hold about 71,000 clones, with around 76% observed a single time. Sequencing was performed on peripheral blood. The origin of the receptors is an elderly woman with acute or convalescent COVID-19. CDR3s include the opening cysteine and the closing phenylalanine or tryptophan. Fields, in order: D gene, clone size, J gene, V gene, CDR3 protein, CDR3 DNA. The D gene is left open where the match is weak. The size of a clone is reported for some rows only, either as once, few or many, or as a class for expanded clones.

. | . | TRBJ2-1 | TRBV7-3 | CASSFSGYNEQFF | TGTGCCAGCAGCTTCAGTGGTTACAATGAGCAGTTCTTC
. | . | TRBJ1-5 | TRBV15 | CATCREGMDQPQHF | TGTGCCACCTGCAGGGAGGGGATGGACCAGCCCCAGCATTTT
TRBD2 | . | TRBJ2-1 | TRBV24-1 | CATSDGTSGAYNEQFF | TGTGCCACCAGTGATGGGACTAGCGGAGCCTACAATGAGCAGTTCTTC
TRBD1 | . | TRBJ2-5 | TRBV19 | CASSIGGTGGSETQYF | TGTGCCAGTAGTATAGGAGGGACAGGGGGCTCGGAGACCCAGTACTTC
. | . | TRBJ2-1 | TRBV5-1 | CASSLFRGNEQFF | TGCGCCAGCAGCTTGTTTCGGGGTAATGAGCAGTTCTTC
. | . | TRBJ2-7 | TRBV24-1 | CATSEEGQQPTYEQYF | TGTGCCACCAGTGAGGAGGGACAGCAACCTACCTACGAGCAGTACTTC
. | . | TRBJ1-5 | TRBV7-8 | CASSLAFTANQPQHF | TGTGCCAGCAGCTTAGCCTTCACAGCAAATCAGCCCCAGCATTTT
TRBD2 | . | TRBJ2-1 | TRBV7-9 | CASSAGLAGGAQFF | TGTGCCAGCAGCGCGGGACTAGCGGGAGGGGCGCAGTTCTTC
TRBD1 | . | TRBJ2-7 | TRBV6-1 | CASSVAGTGGYEQYF | TGTGCCAGCAGTGTAGCCGGGACAGGGGGTTACGAGCAGTACTTC
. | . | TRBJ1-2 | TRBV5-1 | CASSLAGMYGYTF | TGCGCCAGCAGCTTGGCAGGGATGTATGGCTACACCTTC
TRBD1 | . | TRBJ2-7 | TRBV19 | CASSLRDRGLYEQYF | TGTGCCAGTAGTCTCCGGGACAGGGGACTTTACGAGCAGTACTTC
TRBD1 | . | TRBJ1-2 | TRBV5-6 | CASSPPGGAYGYTF | TGTGCCAGCAGCCCCCCAGGGGGCGCCTATGGCTACACCTTC
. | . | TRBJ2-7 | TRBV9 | CASSVAGLASSYEQYF | TGTGCCAGCAGCGTAGCTGGTCTCGCGAGCTCCTACGAGCAGTACTTC
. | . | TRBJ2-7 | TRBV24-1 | CATSDSFRGGEQYF | TGTGCCACCAGTGATTCTTTCAGGGGTGGCGAGCAGTACTTC
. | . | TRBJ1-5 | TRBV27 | CASSFKGAWDQPQHF | TGTGCCAGCAGTTTCAAAGGGGCCTGGGATCAGCCCCAGCATTTT
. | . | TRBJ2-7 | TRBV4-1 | CASSQDFGGLEQYF | TGCGCCAGCAGCCAAGATTTCGGCGGGCTCGAGCAGTACTTC
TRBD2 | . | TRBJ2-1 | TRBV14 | CASSQLREPTYNEQFF | TGTGCCAGCAGCCAACTGCGGGAGCCCACTTACAATGAGCAGTTCTTC
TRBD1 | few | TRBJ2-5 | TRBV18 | CASSIGQGETQYF | TGTGCCAGCTCCATTGGACAGGGGGAGACCCAGTACTTC
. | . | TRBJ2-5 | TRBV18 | CASSPNGETQYF | TGTGCCAGCTCACCTAACGGGGAGACCCAGTACTTC
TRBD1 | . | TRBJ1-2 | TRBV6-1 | CASSEPGQGVYGYTF | TGTGCCAGCAGTGAGCCGGGACAGGGGGTATATGGCTACACCTTC
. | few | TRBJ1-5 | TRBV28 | CASCWGTANQPQHF | TGTGCCAGCTGCTGGGGCACCGCAAATCAGCCCCAGCATTTT
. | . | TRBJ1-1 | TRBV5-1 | CASSLAGGAEAFF | TGCGCCAGCAGCTTGGCCGGCGGGGCAGAAGCTTTCTTT
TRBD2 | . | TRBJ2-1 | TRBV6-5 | CASSVSGSSYNEQFF | TGTGCCAGCAGCGTTAGCGGGAGCTCCTACAATGAGCAGTTCTTC
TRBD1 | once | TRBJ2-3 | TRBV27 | CASSTIRRDRGSDTQYF | TGTGCCAGCAGTACGATCCGCCGGGACAGGGGGTCAGATACGCAGTATTTT
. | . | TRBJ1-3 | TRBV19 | CASRPGGSGNTIYF | TGTGCCAGTAGGCCCGGGGGTTCTGGAAACACCATATATTTT
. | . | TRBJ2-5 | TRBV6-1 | CASSESAGQETQYF | TGTGCCAGCAGTGAAAGTGCCGGTCAAGAGACCCAGTACTTC
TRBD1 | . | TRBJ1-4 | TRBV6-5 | CASSLGQRAEKLFF | TGTGCCAGCAGTCTGGGACAGCGGGCTGAAAAACTGTTTTTT
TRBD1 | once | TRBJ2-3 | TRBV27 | CARQGQGAADTQYF | TGTGCCAGACAAGGACAGGGGGCCGCAGATACGCAGTATTTT
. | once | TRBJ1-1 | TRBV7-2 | CASSLELRDTEAFF | TGTGCCAGCAGCTTAGAATTGCGGGACACTGAAGCTTTCTTT
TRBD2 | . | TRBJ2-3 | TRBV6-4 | CASSTGASGSVTDTQYF | TGTGCCAGCAGTACTGGGGCTAGCGGGAGTGTTACAGATACGCAGTATTTT
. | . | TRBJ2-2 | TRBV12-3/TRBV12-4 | CASSPRATGELFF | TGTGCCAGCAGTCCCAGGGCTACCGGGGAGCTGTTTTTT
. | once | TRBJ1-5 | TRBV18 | CASSLDTVRQPQHF | TGTGCCAGCTCACTGGACACAGTCAGACAGCCCCAGCATTTT
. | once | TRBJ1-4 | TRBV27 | CASRLMGSGEKLFF | TGTGCCAGCCGGTTGATGGGGAGTGGCGAAAAACTGTTTTTT
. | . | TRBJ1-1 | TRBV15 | CATSLGREAFF | TGTGCCACCAGTTTGGGGAGGGAGGCTTTCTTT
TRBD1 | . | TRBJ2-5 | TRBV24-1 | CATSDFRQGSLETQYF | TGTGCCACCAGTGATTTCAGACAGGGGTCGTTGGAGACCCAGTACTTC
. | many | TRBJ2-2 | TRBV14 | CASSQDLATLTGELFF | TGTGCCAGCAGCCAAGATTTAGCGACTCTCACCGGGGAGCTGTTTTTT
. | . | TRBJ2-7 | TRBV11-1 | CASSPRHPSYEQYF | TGTGCCAGCAGCCCCAGACATCCTTCCTACGAGCAGTACTTC
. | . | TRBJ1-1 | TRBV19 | CASKGGTTEAFF | TGTGCCAGTAAGGGGGGGACCACTGAAGCTTTCTTT
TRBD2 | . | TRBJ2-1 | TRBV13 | CASSLSGRGYNEQFF | TGTGCCAGCAGCTTAAGCGGGAGAGGCTACAATGAGCAGTTCTTC
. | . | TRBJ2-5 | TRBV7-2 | CASSLGQRVQETQYF | TGTGCCAGCAGCTTAGGGCAGCGGGTCCAAGAGACCCAGTACTTC
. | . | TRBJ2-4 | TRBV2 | CASSFWGTDSGTVKNIQYF | TGTGCCAGCAGTTTCTGGGGGACAGATAGCGGGACGGTCAAAAACATTCAGTACTTC
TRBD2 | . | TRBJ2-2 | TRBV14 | CASSQALLAGGPTGELFF | TGTGCCAGCAGCCAAGCCCTTCTAGCGGGAGGGCCCACCGGGGAGCTGTTTTTT